Presented here are 9 T cell receptor beta chains from one specimen sequenced in a study of T-cell memory formation after mild COVID-19. TCRdb re-called the 5' RACE reads through MiXCR, storing one row per CDR3 protein. This table has about 210,000 distinct CDR3 sequences, about 10% appearing once. The source material was PBMCs or a T cell subset sorted from them (not recorded which). The source of these receptors is a man younger than 35 who had mild COVID-19 (a few samples of this study predate the infection). Cell type and time point are not known.

This clonotype has ten or more counts. The V gene is TRBV20-1, the J gene TRBJ2-4; possible D gene TRBD1, 6 bases. The CDR3 is 13 amino acids. Germline CDR1 and CDR2: DFQATT and SNEGSKA (reference sequence). Trimming shortened V by 6 bases and J by 4 bases, and 13 bases separated the two germline ends. Written as DNA, the CDR3 is TGCAGTGCCCTGGGACAAGGGAAAAACATTCAGTACTTC. Translating gives CSALGQGKNIQYF.

This clonotype has at least ten counts. The chain uses TRBV7-9 and TRBJ2-7; D is uncertain. V was trimmed by 5 bases and J by 4 bases, leaving 15 bases between them. This CDR3 region has 14 residues. Germline CDR1 SEHNR, CDR2 FQNEAQ (reference sequence). The CDR3 nucleotides are TGTGCCAGCAGCCTCCTCGGAGTGCGGTACGAGCAGTACTTC. Protein product: CASSLLGVRYEQYF.

The chain links TRBV3-1 to TRBJ2-5, with D tentatively TRBD2 (5 bases). V was trimmed by 4 bases and J by 2 bases, leaving 20 bases between them. The CDR3 length is 17 residues. Germline V gene data show CDR1 as LGHDT and CDR2 as YNNKEL (reference sequence). Here the CDR3 reads CASSRRLAGSVQETQYF. The CDR3 nucleotides read TGTGCCAGCAGCCGGCGCCTAGCAGGCTCCGTACAAGAGACCCAGTACTTC.

The V call is TRBV7-2, the J call TRBJ2-2; tentatively, D is TRBD2 (6 bases). Germline V lookup: CDR1 SGHTA, CDR2 FQGNSA. Trimming took off 0 bases at V and 4 bases at J, with 6 bases between the two ends. This CDR3 is built from 14 residues. The chain's CDR3 is CASSLARGTGELFF. The DNA for the CDR3 is TGTGCCAGCAGCTTAGCGCGGGGCACCGGGGAGCTGTTTTTT.

The V call is TRBV20-1, the J call TRBJ2-5, with TRBD2 as a possible D gene (6 bases). Germline lookup yields CDR1 DFQATT and CDR2 SNEGSKA (reference sequence). This CDR3 is 13 amino acids long. V lost 3 bases to trimming and J lost 0 bases, with 8 bases between them. The CDR3 spells CSARDYYQETQYF. The CDR3 region has the DNA TGCAGTGCTAGGGACTACTACCAAGAGACCCAGTACTTC.

This clonotype ranks as medium-sized. The chain couples TRBV29-1 to TRBJ2-2; the D is unclear. The germline gives CDR1 SQVTM, CDR2 ANQGSEA. The length of the CDR3 is 17 residues. V lost 0 bases, J lost 4 bases, and 18 bases lay in between. The CDR3 region is CSVEDWGSEDSTGELFF. CDR3 DNA: TGCAGCGTTGAAGATTGGGGTTCTGAGGATTCCACCGGGGAGCTGTTTTTT.

This clonotype was detected only a few times. CDR3 in amino acids: CASWDRGYTEAFF. CDR3 in DNA: TGTGCCAGTTGGGACAGGGGGTACACTGAAGCTTTCTTT. The genes are TRBV6-1 and TRBJ1-1, with 11 bases fitting TRBD1. V was pared by 9 bases and J by 3 bases, with 3 bases of the junction left unmatched. Germline V gives CDR1 MNHNS, CDR2 SASEGT. The CDR3 sequence is 13 residues long.

In its sample, this clonotype was seen a few times. The rearrangement links TRBV6-2 or TRBV6-3 to TRBJ1-5; D not certain. The CDR3 is made up of 13 amino acids. Trimming removed 2 bases at V and 3 bases at J, with 5 bases between. Germline V gives CDR1 MNHEY, CDR2 SVGEGT. This chain's CDR3 is CASSYGTNQPQHF. As DNA, the CDR3 is TGTGCCAGCAGTTACGGCACCAATCAGCCCCAGCATTTT.

This clonotype has just a few counts. This chain uses TRBV5-1 with TRBJ2-1; D might be TRBD2 (5 bases). Germline CDR1 and CDR2: SGHRS and YFSETQ. Trimming took off 3 bases at V and 7 bases at J, with 11 bases between the two ends. The CDR3 loop spans 13 amino acids. The CDR3 coding sequence is TGCGCCAGCAGCTCGCCGTCGGGAAATGAGCAGTTCTTC. Amino acids: CASSSPSGNEQFF.